Described below is a single T cell receptor beta chain sequence and its context. Its antigen is currently unknown. This entry is derived from a study of shared clonotypes between healthy human individuals. The CDR3 spans 12 residues. V lost 0 bases to trimming and J lost 9 bases, with 10 bases between them. Looked up from germline, CDR1 is SGHRS and CDR2 is YFSETQ. Method: immunoSEQ multiplex PCR; TCRdb's copy keeps in-frame clones and lacks some. This table has around 2.3 million clones, nearly 97% appearing once. Study observations and caveats: Shared clonotypes across all four donors exceeded non-shared ones in generation probability. Large sequencing depth failed to make sorted-subset sequencing complete, rarefaction showed.

The split of CD4+ cells yielded CD45RA+ naive and CD45RA-negative memory subsets. The receptor was derived from a man younger than 30 in good health. The genes are TRBV5-1 and TRBJ2-7, with D possibly TRBD2 on 5 matching bases. The sequenced sample consisted of naive CD4+ T cells sorted from blood. Subset indicated: CD45RA+ positively selected. The CDR3 protein is CASSLGTEGQYF. CDR3 nucleotides: TGCGCCAGCAGCTTGGGTACAGAGGGGCAGTACTTC.